The TCR beta chain under discussion was sequenced for a study of T cells in Graves' hyperthyroidism and ophthalmopathy. Findings of the study overall: Ophthalmopathy, which appeared later, was predicted by the model a median roughly 6.6 months before onset.

In its sample, this clonotype was seen many times. Antigen: not known. PBMCs were sourced from less than 12 ml fresh peripheral blood. After removal of 1 base from V and 6 bases from J, the junction contained 6 bases not matched to a gene. CDR3 length equals 15 residues. Per germline, CDR1 SGHAT and CDR2 FQNNGV. Authors of the study amplified TCR beta CDR3 regions from RNA transcripts. Initially, a first-round RT-PCR of the TCR CDR3 employed the HTBI primer set. TCRdb independently ran MiXCR on the multiplex PCR reads; one entry per CDR3 protein. The sample yields approximately 620,000 distinct CDR3 sequences, around 14% seen once.

The receptor comes from a woman in her twenties or thirties with Graves' hyperthyroidism that later progressed to Graves' ophthalmopathy. Sequencing input: blood. The chain links TRBV11-2 to TRBJ2-3, with TRBD1 identical over 8 bases. CDR3: CASSLGTGLGDTQYF. In nucleotides, the CDR3 is TGTGCCAGCAGCTTAGGGACAGGGCTGGGGGATACGCAGTATTTT.